Below, 4 T cell receptor beta chains from the same sample are listed, as sequenced in a study of molecular identifiers for immune sequencing clone quantification. TCRdb re-called the PCR reads with MiXCR, one entry per CDR3 protein. Found here are 90,000 or so distinct CDR3 sequences, roughly a fifth of them singletons; the top ten hold 1% to 1.2%. The sequencing sample was made of naive CD8+ T cells from blood, with Jurkat cell RNA spiked in. Stated subset: FACS-sorted CD8+CD4-CCR7+CD45RA+ naive T cells. These receptors all come from a human donor in good health. Some libraries in this study had Jurkat cell RNA spiked in.

This clonotype was counted at least ten times. CDR3: CASSQSGQIYEQYF. The CDR3 region has the DNA TGTGCCAGCAGCCAATCCGGACAGATCTACGAGCAGTACTTC. The chain uses TRBV7-9 and TRBJ2-7; a possible D gene is TRBD1 (6 bases). Germline V lookup: CDR1 SEHNR, CDR2 FQNEAQ (reference sequence). V dropped 5 bases and J dropped 3 bases, with 14 bases sitting between them. This CDR3 is 14 amino acids long.

In this sample, this clonotype turned up a few times. The CDR3 region has the DNA TGTGCCAGCAGAGACCAGGGGGCCTACACTGAAGCTTTCTTT. The encoded protein is CASRDQGAYTEAFF. The chain has TRBV6-2 or TRBV6-3 and TRBJ1-1, with 8 bases identical to TRBD1. The V gene's germline CDR1 is MNHEY and CDR2 SVGEGT. V shed 6 bases, J shed 3 bases, and the junction held 6 bases outside the gene matches. This CDR3 has 14 amino acids.

This clonotype was observed many times. V gene TRBV27 combines with J gene TRBJ1-5; unclear D gene. The V gene's germline CDR1 is MNHEY and CDR2 SMNVEV (reference sequence). V was pared by 1 base and J by 0 bases, with 7 bases between. The CDR3 loop spans 15 amino acids. CDR3 in DNA: TGTGCCAGCAGTTTATGGGGAGATAGCAATCAGCCCCAGCATTTT. Translated, it gives CASSLWGDSNQPQHF.

This clonotype showed up many times. The rearrangement links TRBV27 to TRBJ2-3; 11 bases line up with TRBD2. The ends lost 6 bases at V and 1 base at J; junction bases unmatched: 3. The length of the CDR3 is 15 residues. In germline, CDR1 is MNHEY, CDR2 SMNVEV (reference sequence). The DNA for the CDR3 is TGTGCCAGCAGGATGACTAGCGGGGGCACAGATACGCAGTATTTT. Its translation is CASRMTSGGTDTQYF.